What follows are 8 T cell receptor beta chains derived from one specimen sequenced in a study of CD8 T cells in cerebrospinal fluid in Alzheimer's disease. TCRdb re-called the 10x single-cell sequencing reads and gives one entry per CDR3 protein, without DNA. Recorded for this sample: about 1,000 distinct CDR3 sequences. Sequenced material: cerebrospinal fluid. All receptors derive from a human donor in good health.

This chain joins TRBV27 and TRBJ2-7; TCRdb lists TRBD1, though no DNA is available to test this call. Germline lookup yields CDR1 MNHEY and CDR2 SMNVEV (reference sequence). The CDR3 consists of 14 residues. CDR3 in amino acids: CASSRTGTRYEQYF.

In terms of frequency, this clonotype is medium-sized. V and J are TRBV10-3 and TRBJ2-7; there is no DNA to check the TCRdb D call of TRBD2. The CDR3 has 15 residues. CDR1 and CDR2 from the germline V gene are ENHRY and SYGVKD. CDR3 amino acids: CAISDRDSYTYEQYF.

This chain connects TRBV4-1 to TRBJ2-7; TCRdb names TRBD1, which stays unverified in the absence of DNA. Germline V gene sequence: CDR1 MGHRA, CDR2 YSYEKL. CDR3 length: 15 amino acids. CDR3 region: CASSQGGGSLYEQYF.

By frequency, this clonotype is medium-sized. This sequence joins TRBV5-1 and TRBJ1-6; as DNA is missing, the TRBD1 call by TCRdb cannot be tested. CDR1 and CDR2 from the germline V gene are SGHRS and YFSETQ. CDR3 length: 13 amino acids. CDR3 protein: CASSTGLRSPLHF.

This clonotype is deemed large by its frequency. CDR3 protein: CASSLSFSTDTQYF. This chain joins TRBV27 and TRBJ2-3. Germline CDR1 MNHEY, CDR2 SMNVEV (reference sequence). This CDR3 comprises 14 residues.

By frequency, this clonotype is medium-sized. This CDR3 is CASSQPDSGLNEQFF. The V and J genes are TRBV4-2 and TRBJ2-1; TCRdb calls TRBD2, which cannot be checked without DNA. The CDR3 consists of 15 residues. CDR1 is LGHNA and CDR2 is YNFKEQ in the germline V gene.

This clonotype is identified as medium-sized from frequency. The CDR3 loop reads CASSAAINQPQHF. V and J are TRBV19 and TRBJ1-5. Germline V CDR1 and CDR2: LNHDA, SQIVND (reference sequence). The CDR3 runs 13 residues.

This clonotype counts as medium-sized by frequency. CDR3 loop: CASSGRDTNTGELFF. The rearrangement uses TRBV27 and TRBJ2-2; there is no DNA to check the TCRdb D call of TRBD1. This CDR3 has 15 amino acids. Looked up from germline, CDR1 is MNHEY and CDR2 is SMNVEV (reference sequence).